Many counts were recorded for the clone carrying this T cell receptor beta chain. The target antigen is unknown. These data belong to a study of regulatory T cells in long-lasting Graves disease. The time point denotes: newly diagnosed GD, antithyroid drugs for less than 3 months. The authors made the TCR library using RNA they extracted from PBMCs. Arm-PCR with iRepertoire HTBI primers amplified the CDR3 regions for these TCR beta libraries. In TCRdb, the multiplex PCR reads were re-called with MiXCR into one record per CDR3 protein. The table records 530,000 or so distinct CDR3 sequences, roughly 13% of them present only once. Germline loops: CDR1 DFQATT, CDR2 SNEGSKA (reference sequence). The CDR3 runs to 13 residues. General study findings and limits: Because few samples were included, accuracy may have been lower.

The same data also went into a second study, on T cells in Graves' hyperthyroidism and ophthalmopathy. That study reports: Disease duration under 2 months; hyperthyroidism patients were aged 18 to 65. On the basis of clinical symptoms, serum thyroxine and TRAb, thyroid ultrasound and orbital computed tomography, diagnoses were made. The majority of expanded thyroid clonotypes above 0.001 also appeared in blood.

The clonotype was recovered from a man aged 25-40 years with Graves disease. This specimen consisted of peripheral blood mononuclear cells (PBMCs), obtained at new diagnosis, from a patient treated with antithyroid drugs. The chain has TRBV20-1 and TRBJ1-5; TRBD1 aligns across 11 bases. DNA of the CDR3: TGCAGCGGTAGGACAGGGGGCTATCAGCCCCAGCATTTT. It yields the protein CSGRTGGYQPQHF.